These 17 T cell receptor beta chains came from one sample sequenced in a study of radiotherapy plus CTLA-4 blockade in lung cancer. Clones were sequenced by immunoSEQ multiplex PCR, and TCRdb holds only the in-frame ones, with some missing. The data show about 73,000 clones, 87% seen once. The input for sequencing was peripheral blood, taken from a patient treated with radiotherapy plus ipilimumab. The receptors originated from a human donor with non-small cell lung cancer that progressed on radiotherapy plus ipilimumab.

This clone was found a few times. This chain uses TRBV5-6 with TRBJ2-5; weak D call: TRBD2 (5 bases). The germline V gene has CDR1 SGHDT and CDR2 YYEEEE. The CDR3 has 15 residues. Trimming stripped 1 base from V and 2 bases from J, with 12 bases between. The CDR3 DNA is TGTGCCAGCAGCTTGCCCCAAGCGGTTCAAGAGACCCAGTACTTC. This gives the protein CASSLPQAVQETQYF. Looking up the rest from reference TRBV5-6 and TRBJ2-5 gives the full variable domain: DAGVTQSPTHLIKTRGQQVTLRCSPKSGHDTVSWYQQALGQGPQFIFQYYEEEERQRGNFPDRFSGHQFPNYSSELNVNALLLGDSALYLCASSLPQAVQETQYFGPGTRLLVL.

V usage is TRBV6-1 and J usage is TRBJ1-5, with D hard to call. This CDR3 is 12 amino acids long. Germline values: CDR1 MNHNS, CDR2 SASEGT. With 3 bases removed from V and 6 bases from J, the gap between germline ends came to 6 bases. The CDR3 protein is CASSEVFQPQHF. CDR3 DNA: TGTGCCAGCAGTGAGGTATTTCAGCCCCAGCATTTT.

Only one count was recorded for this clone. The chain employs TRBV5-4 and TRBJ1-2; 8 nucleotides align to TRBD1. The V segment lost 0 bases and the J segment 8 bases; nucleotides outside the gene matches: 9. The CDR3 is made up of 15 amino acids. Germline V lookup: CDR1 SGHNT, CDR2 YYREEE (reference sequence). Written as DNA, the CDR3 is TGTGCCAGCAGCTTGGCCCGGCAGGGGGCGGGAGGCTACACCTTC. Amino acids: CASSLARQGAGGYTF.

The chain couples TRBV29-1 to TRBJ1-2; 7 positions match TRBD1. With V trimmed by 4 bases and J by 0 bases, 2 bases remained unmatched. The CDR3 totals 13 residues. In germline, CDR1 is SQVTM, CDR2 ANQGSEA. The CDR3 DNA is TGCAGCGTTGGGACAGGCGCTAACTATGGCTACACCTTC. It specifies CSVGTGANYGYTF.

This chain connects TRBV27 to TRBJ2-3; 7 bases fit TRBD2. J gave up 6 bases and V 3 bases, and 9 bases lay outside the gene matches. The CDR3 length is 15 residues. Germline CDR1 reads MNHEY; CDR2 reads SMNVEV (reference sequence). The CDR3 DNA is TGTGCCAGCAGTTTGGGGGGGGGTTGTAGGGATACGCAGTATTTT. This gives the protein CASSLGGGCRDTQYF.

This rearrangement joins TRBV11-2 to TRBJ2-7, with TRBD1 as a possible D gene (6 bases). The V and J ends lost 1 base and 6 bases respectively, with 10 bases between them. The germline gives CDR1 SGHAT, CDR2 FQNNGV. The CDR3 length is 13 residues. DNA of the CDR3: TGTGCCAGCAGCTTAGGGCAGGGGTTCGAGCAGTACGTC. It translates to CASSLGQGFEQYV.

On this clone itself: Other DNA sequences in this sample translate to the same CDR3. The CDR3, as DNA: TGTGCCAGCAGTGCCGGGACTAGTGGCAAACCCTACGAGCAGTACGTC. Its protein is CASSAGTSGKPYEQYV. The chain uses TRBV28 and TRBJ2-7; 8 bases align to TRBD2. After removal of 5 bases from V and 2 bases from J, the junction contained 11 bases not matched to a gene. Germline CDR1 reads MDHEN; CDR2 reads SYDVKM. The length of the CDR3 is 16 residues.

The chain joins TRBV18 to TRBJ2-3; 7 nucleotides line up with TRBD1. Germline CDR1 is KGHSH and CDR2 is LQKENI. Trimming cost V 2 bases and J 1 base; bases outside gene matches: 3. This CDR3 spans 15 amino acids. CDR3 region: CASSPFGTGTDTQYF. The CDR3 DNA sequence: TGTGCCAGCTCACCATTTGGGACAGGCACAGATACGCAGTATTTT. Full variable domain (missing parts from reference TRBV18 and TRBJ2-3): NAGVMQNPRHLVRRRGQEARLRCSPMKGHSHVYWYRQLPEEGLKFMVYLQKENIIDESGMPKERFSAEFPKEGPSILRIQQVVRGDSAAYFCASSPFGTGTDTQYFGPGTRLTVL.

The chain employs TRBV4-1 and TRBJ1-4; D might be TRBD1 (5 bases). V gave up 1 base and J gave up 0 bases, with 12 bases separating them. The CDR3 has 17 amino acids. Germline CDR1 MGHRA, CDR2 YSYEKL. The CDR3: CASSQVGAGATNEKLFF. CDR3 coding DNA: TGCGCCAGCAGCCAAGTCGGGGCGGGGGCAACTAATGAAAAACTGTTTTTT.

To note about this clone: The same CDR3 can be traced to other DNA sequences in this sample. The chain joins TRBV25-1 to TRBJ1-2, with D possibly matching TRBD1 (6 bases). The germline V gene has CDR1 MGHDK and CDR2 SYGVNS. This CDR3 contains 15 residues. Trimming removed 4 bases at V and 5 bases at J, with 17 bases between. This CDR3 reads CASSATGILGYGYTF. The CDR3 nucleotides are TGTGCCAGCAGTGCGACAGGCATCCTGGGGTATGGCTACACCTTC.

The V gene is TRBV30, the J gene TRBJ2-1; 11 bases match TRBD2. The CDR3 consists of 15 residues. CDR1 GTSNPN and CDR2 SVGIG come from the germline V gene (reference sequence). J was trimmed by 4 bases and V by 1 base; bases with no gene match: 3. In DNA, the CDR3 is TGTGCCTGGAGTGGGGCTAGCGGGAGGTACAATGAGCAGTTCTTC. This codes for CAWSGASGRYNEQFF.

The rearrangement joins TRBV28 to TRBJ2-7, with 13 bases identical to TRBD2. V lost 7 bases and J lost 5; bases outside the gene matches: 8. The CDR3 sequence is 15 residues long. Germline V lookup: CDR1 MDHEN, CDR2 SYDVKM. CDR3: CASNGLAGVFDEQYF. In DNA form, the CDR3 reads TGTGCCAGCAACGGACTAGCGGGAGTTTTCGACGAGCAGTACTTC.

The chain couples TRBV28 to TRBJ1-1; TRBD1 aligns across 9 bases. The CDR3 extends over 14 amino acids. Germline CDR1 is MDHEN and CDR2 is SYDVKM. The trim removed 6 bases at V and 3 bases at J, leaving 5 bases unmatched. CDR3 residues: CASSQGQGYTEAFF. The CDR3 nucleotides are TGTGCCAGCAGCCAGGGACAGGGATACACTGAAGCTTTCTTT.

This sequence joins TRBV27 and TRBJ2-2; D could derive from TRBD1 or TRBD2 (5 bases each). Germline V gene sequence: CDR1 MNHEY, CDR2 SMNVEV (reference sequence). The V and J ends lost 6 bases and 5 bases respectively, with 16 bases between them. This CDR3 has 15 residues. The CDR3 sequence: CASSWGRGKTGELFF. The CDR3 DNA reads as TGTGCCAGCAGCTGGGGCCGGGGTAAGACCGGGGAGCTGTTTTTT.

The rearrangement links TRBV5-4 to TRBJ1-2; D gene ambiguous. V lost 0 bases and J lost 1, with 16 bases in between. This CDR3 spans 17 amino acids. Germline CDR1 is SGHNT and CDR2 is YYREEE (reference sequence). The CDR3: CASSLGVGGSRNYGYTF. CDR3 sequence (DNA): TGTGCCAGCAGCTTGGGGGTAGGAGGGTCCCGTAACTATGGCTACACCTTC. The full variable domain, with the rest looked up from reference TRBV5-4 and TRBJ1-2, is ETGVTQSPTHLIKTRGQQVTLRCSSQSGHNTVSWYQQALGQGPQFIFQYYREEENGRGNFPPRFSGLQFPNYSSELNVNALELDDSALYLCASSLGVGGSRNYGYTFGSGTRLTVV.

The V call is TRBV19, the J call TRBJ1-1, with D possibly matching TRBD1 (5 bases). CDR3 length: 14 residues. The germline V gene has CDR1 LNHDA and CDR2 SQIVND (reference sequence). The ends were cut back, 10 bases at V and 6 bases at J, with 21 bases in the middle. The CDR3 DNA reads TGTGCCACCCTAAAGACAGCGCAGAGCGCTGAAGCTTTCTTT. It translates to CATLKTAQSAEAFF.

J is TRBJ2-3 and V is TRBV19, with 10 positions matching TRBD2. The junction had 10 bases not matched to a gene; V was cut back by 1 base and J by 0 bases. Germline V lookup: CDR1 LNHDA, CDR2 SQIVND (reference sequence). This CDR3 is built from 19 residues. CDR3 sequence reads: CASSIVTAGGPGSTDTQYF. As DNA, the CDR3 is TGTGCCAGTAGTATAGTCACAGCGGGAGGGCCGGGCAGCACAGATACGCAGTATTTT.